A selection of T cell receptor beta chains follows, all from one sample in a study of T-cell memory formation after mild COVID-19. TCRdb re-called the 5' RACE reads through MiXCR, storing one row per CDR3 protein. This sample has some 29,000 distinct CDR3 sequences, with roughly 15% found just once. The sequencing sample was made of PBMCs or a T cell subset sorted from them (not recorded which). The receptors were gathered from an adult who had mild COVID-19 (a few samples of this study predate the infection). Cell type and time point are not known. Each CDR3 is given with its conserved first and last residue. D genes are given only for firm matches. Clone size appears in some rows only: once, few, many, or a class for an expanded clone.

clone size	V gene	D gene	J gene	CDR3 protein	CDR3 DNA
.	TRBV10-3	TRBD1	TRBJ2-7	CAISDKDRVVVQYF	TGTGCCATCAGTGATAAGGACAGGGTGGTCGTGCAGTACTTC
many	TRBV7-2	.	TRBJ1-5	CASSPTRSNQPQHF	TGTGCCAGCAGCCCTACAAGGAGCAATCAGCCCCAGCATTTT
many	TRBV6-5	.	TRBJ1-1	CASRRDGNTEAFF	TGTGCCAGCAGACGGGACGGGAACACTGAAGCTTTCTTT
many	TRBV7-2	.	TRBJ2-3	CASSLARPSTDTQYF	TGTGCCAGCAGCTTAGCCAGGCCTTCCACAGATACGCAGTATTTT
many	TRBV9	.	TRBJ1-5	CASSVVATGNISNQPQHF	TGTGCCAGCAGCGTAGTCGCGACGGGAAATATTAGCAATCAGCCCCAGCATTTT
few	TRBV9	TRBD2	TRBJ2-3	CASGTNTDTQYF	TGTGCCAGCGGGACTAACACAGATACGCAGTATTTT
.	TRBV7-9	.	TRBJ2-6	CASTSPRGAGANVLTF	TGTGCCAGCACCTCCCCAAGGGGAGCCGGGGCCAACGTCCTGACTTTC
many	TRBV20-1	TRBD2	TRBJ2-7	CSASSVLAGSYEQYF	TGCAGTGCTAGCTCAGTACTAGCGGGGTCCTACGAGCAGTACTTC
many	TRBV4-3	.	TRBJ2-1	CASSQDYQGLEQFF	TGCGCCAGCAGCCAAGATTATCAGGGATTGGAGCAGTTCTTC
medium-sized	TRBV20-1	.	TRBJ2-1	CSARAQDKYPSYNEQFF	TGCAGTGCTAGAGCCCAAGACAAGTACCCAAGTTACAATGAGCAGTTCTTC
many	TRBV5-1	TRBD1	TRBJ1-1	CASSEGAMPNTEAFF	TGCGCCAGCTCCGAGGGGGCCATGCCGAACACTGAAGCTTTCTTT
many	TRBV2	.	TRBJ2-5	CASRIQETQYF	TGTGCCAGCAGAATCCAAGAGACCCAGTACTTC
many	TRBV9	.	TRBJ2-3	CASSVEFSELSSTDTQYF	TGTGCCAGCAGCGTAGAGTTTAGCGAGCTATCTAGCACAGATACGCAGTATTTT
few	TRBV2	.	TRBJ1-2	CASSEEGRGLRNGYTF	TGTGCCAGCAGTGAAGAAGGGCGGGGATTACGAAATGGCTACACCTTC
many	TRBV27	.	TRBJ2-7	CASSLDGPRASYEQYF	TGTGCCAGCAGTTTAGACGGACCGCGGGCCTCCTACGAGCAGTACTTC
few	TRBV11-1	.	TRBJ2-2	CASSFGGTGELFF	TGTGCCAGCAGCTTCGGAGGGACCGGGGAGCTGTTTTTT
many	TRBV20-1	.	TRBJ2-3	CSARDPLGSTDTQYF	TGCAGTGCTAGAGATCCCCTTGGTAGCACAGATACGCAGTATTTT